This entry lists 19 T cell receptor beta chains sequenced from one sample in a study of blood T cell repertoires in COVID-19. TCRdb's copy holds only in-frame clones and misses some; the assay was immunoSEQ multiplex PCR. Of under 200,000 clones listed, 80% to 90% are singletons. Sequenced material: peripheral blood. Receptors originate from a man aged 40-49 years with acute or convalescent COVID-19.

The gene calls are TRBV15 and TRBJ2-6; a weak D match, TRBD1 (7 bases). Germline loops: CDR1 LNHNV, CDR2 YYDKDF (reference sequence). With 7 bases removed from V and 2 bases from J, the gap between germline ends came to 18 bases. The CDR3 contains 17 residues. The CDR3 reads CATTSDRDWAGANVLTF. For the CDR3, the DNA is TGTGCCACCACATCTGACAGGGACTGGGCTGGGGCCAACGTCCTGACTTTC. Full variable domain (remainder filled in from reference TRBV15 and TRBJ2-6): DAMVIQNPRYQVTQFGKPVTLSCSQTLNHNVMYWYQQKSSQAPKLLFHYYDKDFNNEADTPDNFQSRRPNTSFCFLDIRSPGLGDTAMYLCATTSDRDWAGANVLTFGAGSRLTVL.

The rearrangement uses TRBV27 and TRBJ1-1, with D hard to call. Trimming cost V 5 bases and J 1 base, with 14 bases left between them. The V gene's germline CDR1 is MNHEY and CDR2 SMNVEV (reference sequence). The CDR3 consists of 15 residues. The CDR3 region is CASSLGVGRNTEAFF. The CDR3 region has the DNA TGTGCCAGCAGTCTTGGGGTGGGGAGGAACACTGAAGCTTTCTTT.

This clone was seen a handful of times. The chain joins TRBV11-2 to TRBJ1-1, with unresolved D. This CDR3 is built from 13 residues. V was pared by 7 bases and J by 5 bases, with 14 bases between. The germline gives CDR1 SGHAT, CDR2 FQNNGV. The CDR3 coding sequence is TGTGCCAGCACTGCTCGGGTCGGAACTGAAGCTTTCTTT. Protein sequence: CASTARVGTEAFF.

The chain joins TRBV10-3 to TRBJ2-7; a weak D match, TRBD1 (5 bases). This CDR3 has 13 amino acids. CDR1 and CDR2 from the germline V gene are ENHRY and SYGVKD. The CDR3 DNA follows: TGTGCTGTCGCAGGGCCCCACTCCTACGAGCAGTACTTC. Its translation is CAVAGPHSYEQYF.

The chain links TRBV18 to TRBJ2-7; D call uncertain. This CDR3 is built from 13 residues. Between the trimmed V and J ends, which lost 5 bases and 4 bases, there was a span of 12 bases. Germline CDR1 reads KGHSH; CDR2 reads LQKENI. CDR3 DNA: TGTGCCAGCTCATCTCTAGAGCTATACGAGCAGTACTTC. Its protein is CASSSLELYEQYF.

The chain recombines TRBV7-2 with TRBJ1-5, with unresolved D. Per germline, CDR1 SGHTA and CDR2 FQGNSA. With 4 bases removed from V and 0 bases from J, the gap between germline ends came to 4 bases. The CDR3 runs to 13 residues. This CDR3 reads CASSSYSNQPQHF. Here the CDR3 DNA reads TGTGCCAGCAGCTCGTATAGCAATCAGCCCCAGCATTTT. Full variable domain (missing parts from reference TRBV7-2 and TRBJ1-5): GAGVSQSPSNKVTEKGKDVELRCDPISGHTALYWYRQSLGQGLEFLIYFQGNSAPDKSGLPSDRFSAERTGGSVSTLTIQRTQQEDSAVYLCASSSYSNQPQHFGDGTRLSIL.

The chain employs TRBV27 and TRBJ2-3, with 10 nucleotides matching TRBD2. With V trimmed by 1 base and J by 4 bases, 8 bases remained unmatched. Per the germline V gene, CDR1 is MNHEY and CDR2 is SMNVEV (reference sequence). The CDR3 sequence is 17 residues long. This CDR3 is CASSLFALAGIPDTQYF. In DNA form, the CDR3 reads TGTGCCAGCAGTTTATTCGCACTAGCGGGGATCCCAGATACGCAGTATTTT.

The J gene is TRBJ2-7, the V gene TRBV6-5; the D gene is possibly TRBD2 (5 bases). The CDR3 totals 15 residues. CDR1 MNHEY and CDR2 SVGAGI come from the germline V gene. Trimming removed 8 bases from V and 0 bases from J, with 17 bases in between. The CDR3 loop reads CASHSVGSISYEQYF. In nucleotides, the CDR3 is TGTGCCAGCCATAGCGTGGGATCGATCTCCTACGAGCAGTACTTC.

The chain joins TRBV4-1 to TRBJ1-6; D remains unclear. The CDR3 is made up of 13 amino acids. Between the trimmed V and J ends, which lost 2 bases and 9 bases, there was a span of 8 bases. CDR1 is MGHRA, CDR2 YSYEKL, per germline. In DNA, the CDR3 is TGCGCCAGCAGCCAAACGGGTGGTTCACCCCTCCACTTT. This codes for CASSQTGGSPLHF.

This chain uses TRBV6-1 with TRBJ1-5, with 9 bases lining up with TRBD1. Germline CDR1 is MNHNS and CDR2 is SASEGT. The CDR3 extends over 18 amino acids. Germline trimming cut 3 bases from V and 4 bases from J; bases unmatched to any gene: 13. CDR3: CASSDNRGRGVRNQPQHF. In DNA, the CDR3 is TGTGCCAGCAGTGATAACAGGGGGCGGGGTGTCAGAAATCAGCCCCAGCATTTT.

The chain has TRBV2 and TRBJ1-6, with D maybe TRBD1 (5 bases). CDR3 size: 14 residues. V lost 11 bases, J lost 4 bases, and 15 bases lay in between. Germline V gene data show CDR1 as SNHLY and CDR2 as FYNNEI. Here the CDR3 DNA reads TGTGCCGGGTCTAGGACACTTTATAATTCACCCCTCCACTTT. Its translation: CAGSRTLYNSPLHF.

The rearrangement uses TRBV4-1 and TRBJ2-1, with unresolved D. The CDR3 is 14 amino acids. Germline-derived CDR1 and CDR2 are MGHRA and YSYEKL. V shed 3 bases and J shed 4 bases, with 10 bases lying between them. CDR3 residues: CASSHNSGYNEQFF. DNA for the CDR3: TGCGCCAGCAGCCATAACTCCGGTTACAATGAGCAGTTCTTC.

This CDR3 is CASSPDRALIMAFF. DNA of the CDR3: TGTGCCAGCAGTCCGGACAGGGCCTTGATTATGGCTTTCTTT. V usage is TRBV6-5 and J usage is TRBJ1-1; TRBD1 matches at 8 bases. Unmatched junction bases numbered 13, after V lost 5 bases and J lost 11 bases. This CDR3 comprises 14 residues. Germline CDR1 is MNHEY and CDR2 is SVGAGI.

This chain connects TRBV14 to TRBJ1-6; D is ambiguous. The germline V gene encodes CDR1 SGHDN and CDR2 FVKESK. The CDR3 runs to 14 residues. The ends were cut back, 2 bases at V and 12 bases at J, with 14 bases in the middle. DNA of the CDR3: TGTGCCAGCAGCCAACATCGACACCATTTACCCCTCCACTTT. Translated, it gives CASSQHRHHLPLHF.

Worth noting for this clone: Mismatch with germline at one junction end may stem from a read error. The V and J genes are TRBV9 and TRBJ2-7; TRBD2 aligns across 9 bases. The germline V gene encodes CDR1 SGDLS and CDR2 YYNGEE. The CDR3 loop spans 15 amino acids. CDR3 sequence (DNA): TGTGCCAGCAGCGTAGATTCTAGCGGGGTCCACGAGCAGTACTTT. This translates into CASSVDSSGVHEQYF. Using reference TRBV9 and TRBJ2-7 for the parts outside the CDR3, the full variable domain is DSGVTQTPKHLITATGQRVTLRCSPRSGDLSVYWYQQSLDQGLQFLIQYYNGEERAKGNILERFSAQQFPDLHSELNLSSLELGDSALYFCASSVDSSGVHEQYFGPGTRLTVT.

The chain has TRBV27 and TRBJ1-2; D is perhaps TRBD1 (6 bases). The CDR3 loop spans 13 amino acids. V was shortened by 3 bases and J by 8 bases, with 13 bases between the two germline ends. Germline CDR1 and CDR2: MNHEY and SMNVEV (reference sequence). The chain's CDR3 is CASSFAGARGYTF. CDR3 sequence (DNA): TGTGCCAGCAGTTTTGCAGGGGCCAGGGGCTACACCTTC.

The gene calls are TRBV19 and TRBJ1-1, with 7 bases lining up with TRBD1. The V gene's germline CDR1 is LNHDA and CDR2 SQIVND (reference sequence). The CDR3 extends over 15 amino acids. The trim removed 2 bases at V and 1 base at J, leaving 4 bases unmatched. The CDR3 spells CASSIPGTANTEAFF. The CDR3 nucleotides are TGTGCCAGTAGTATACCCGGGACAGCGAACACTGAAGCTTTCTTT. The full variable domain, its missing parts supplied by reference TRBV19 and TRBJ1-1, is DGGITQSPKYLFRKEGQNVTLSCEQNLNHDAMYWYRQDPGQGLRLIYYSQIVNDFQKGDIAEGYSVSREKKESFPLTVTSAQKNPTAFYLCASSIPGTANTEAFFGQGTRLTVV.

The CDR3: CASSLRQNTEAFF. The CDR3 nucleotides read TGTGCCAGCAGTCTACGACAGAACACTGAAGCTTTCTTT. The chain combines TRBV6-4 with TRBJ1-1, with D uncertain. Trimming cost V 5 bases and J 1 base, with 8 bases left between them. The CDR3 length is 13 residues. CDR1 MRHNA and CDR2 SNTAGT come from the germline V gene.

The rearrangement joins TRBV6-5 to TRBJ2-7; no clear D gene. The CDR3 is 15 residues long. With 0 bases removed from V and 0 bases from J, the gap between germline ends came to 9 bases. CDR1 is MNHEY, CDR2 SVGAGI, per germline. The DNA for the CDR3 is TGTGCCAGCAGTTACTCGTCCCAGTACTCCTACGAGCAGTACTTC. This codes for CASSYSSQYSYEQYF.